This T cell receptor beta chain was sequenced for a study of blood T cell repertoires in COVID-19. Generated by immunoSEQ multiplex PCR, the TCRdb table keeps only in-frame clones and is missing some. Of about 230,000 clones listed, roughly 83% are singletons. Germline V CDR1 and CDR2: SGHNT, YYREEE (reference sequence). The CDR3 length is 15 residues. Trimming removed 1 base at V and 4 bases at J, with 15 bases between. The sample comprised peripheral blood. The TCR comes from a woman aged 70-85 years with active or convalescent COVID-19. The rearrangement joins TRBV5-4 to TRBJ2-7, with D possibly being TRBD2 (6 bases). Written as DNA, the CDR3 is TGTGCCAGCAGCTTGCATCGGGGGTTACTGTACGAGCAGTACTTC. Its protein is CASSLHRGLLYEQYF.